Reported below is one T cell receptor beta chain. As yet, its antigen is unknown. Germline-derived CDR1 and CDR2 are SEHNR and FQNEAQ (reference sequence). The trim removed 4 bases at V and 3 bases at J, leaving 10 bases unmatched. The length of the CDR3 is 17 residues. 60 Vbeta and 13 Jbeta primers were used in PCR. Repertoires were generated with immunoSEQ multiplex PCR, while TCRdb's copy carries only in-frame clones and drops some. The data show some 65,000 clones, approximately 75% seen once. Despite likely unrecorded immune exposures, the donors were nominally healthy at the time of sampling. The entry originates in a study of cytomegalovirus exposure and HLA in healthy donors. Study observations and caveats: Cytomegalovirus-associated status was assigned to 164 TCR beta chains. Rare TCR sequences dominated, though some public TCRs recurred in many donors. CMV serostatus alone was available as immune exposure information.

This chain joins TRBV7-9 and TRBJ1-5, with TRBD1 identical over 9 bases. This TCR was sampled from a middle-aged man in good health and CMV-seropositive. The sequenced material came from PBMCs. CDR3 amino acids: CASSSRQGEASNQPQHF. The CDR3 region has the DNA TGTGCCAGCAGCTCAAGACAGGGGGAGGCCTCCAATCAGCCCCAGCATTTT.